This passage covers 2 T cell receptor beta chains from one sample sequenced in a study of siplizumab effects on memory and regulatory T cells. Here immunoSEQ multiplex PCR was the method, and the copy in TCRdb shows in-frame clones only, minus some. The data hold approximately 12,000 clones, with approximately 50% observed a single time. Their specific antigens are unknown. Mixed lymphocyte reaction cells were cocultured at 37°C for more than 5 days. Material: CFSE-low (dividing) CD8+ T cells sorted from an allogeneic mixed lymphocyte reaction. Receptors originate from a human donor in good health; the cells came from an allogeneic mixed lymphocyte reaction. Some clones in this sample may be carry-over from other donors' samples.

This clone appeared once. The chain joins TRBV5-1 to TRBJ2-5; 10 positions agree with TRBD2. The V gene end was trimmed by 0 bases and the J gene end by 5 bases; junction bases not matched to a gene: 10. This CDR3 has 17 residues. Germline assignment: CDR1 SGHRS and CDR2 YFSETQ. The CDR3 sequence: CASSLDGAGGVGETQYF. CDR3 sequence (DNA): TGCGCCAGCAGCTTGGACGGAGCGGGAGGGGTTGGCGAGACCCAGTACTTC.

This clone is judged medium-sized. The J gene is TRBJ1-2, the V gene TRBV10-2; TRBD1 is a possible D gene (5 bases). Per the germline V gene, CDR1 is WSHSY and CDR2 is SAAADI. With 5 bases removed from V and 3 bases from J, the gap between germline ends came to 13 bases. CDR3 length: 14 amino acids. The CDR3: CASSLTEGYYGYTF. CDR3 sequence (DNA): TGCGCCAGCAGTTTAACTGAGGGGTACTATGGCTACACCTTC.